In its sample, the clone carrying this T cell receptor (beta chain) was seen many times. What it recognizes is unknown. The sample originates from a study of T cells in Graves' hyperthyroidism and ophthalmopathy. Study-level results: Most thyroid-expanded clonotypes above 0.001 were also found in blood.

Template material for amplifying TCR beta CDR3 regions consisted of RNA transcripts. The TCR CDR3 first-round RT-PCR relied on the HTBI primer set. One entry per CDR3 protein, called by TCRdb with MiXCR from the multiplex PCR reads. The repertoire holds around 690,000 distinct CDR3 sequences, with less than 25% as singletons. The CDR3 covers 12 residues. V lost 4 bases and J 4 bases, leaving 8 bases between the germline ends. Per germline, CDR1 SGHAT and CDR2 FQNNGV. Sequencing input: blood. The clonotype comes from a man aged 30-40 years with Graves' ophthalmopathy. This sequence joins TRBV11-2 and TRBJ2-7; D remains ambiguous. For the CDR3, the DNA is TGTGCCAGCAGCTCAGAATTTTACGAGCAGTACTTC. This sequence encodes CASSSEFYEQYF.